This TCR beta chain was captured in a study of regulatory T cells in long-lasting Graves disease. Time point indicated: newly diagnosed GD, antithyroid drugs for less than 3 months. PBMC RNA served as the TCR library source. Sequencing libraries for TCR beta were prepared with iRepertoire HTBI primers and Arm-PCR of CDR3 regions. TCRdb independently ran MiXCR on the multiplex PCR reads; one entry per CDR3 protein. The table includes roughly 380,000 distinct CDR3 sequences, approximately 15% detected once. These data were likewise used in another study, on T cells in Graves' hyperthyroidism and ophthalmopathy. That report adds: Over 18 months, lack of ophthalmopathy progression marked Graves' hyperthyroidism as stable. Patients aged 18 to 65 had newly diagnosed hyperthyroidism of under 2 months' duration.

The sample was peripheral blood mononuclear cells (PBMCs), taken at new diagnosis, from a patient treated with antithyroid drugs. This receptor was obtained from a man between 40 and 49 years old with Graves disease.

The CDR3 region has the DNA TGTGCCAGCAGCCAAGGGGTGCTTAGCAATCAGCCCCAGCATTTT. Amino acids: CASSQGVLSNQPQHF. V is TRBV4-2 and J is TRBJ1-5; the D is unclear. This CDR3 spans 15 amino acids. The germline V gene encodes CDR1 LGHNA and CDR2 YNFKEQ. Trimming removed 1 base from V and 0 bases from J, with 7 bases in between.